These 2 T cell receptor beta chains originate from one sample sequenced in a study of OX40 agonist ivuxolimab in advanced cancers. Some clones are missing from TCRdb's copy, which holds only in-frame ones; the method was immunoSEQ multiplex PCR. The table has some 76,000 clones, roughly 80% seen once. Sequencing used CD4+ or CD8+ T cells sorted from blood, obtained in a trial of the OX40 agonist ivuxolimab. These receptor sequences come from an adult with an advanced solid tumor such as melanoma, head and neck, liver or kidney cancer.

The V and J genes are TRBV14 and TRBJ2-5; TRBD1 is a possible D gene (5 bases). V lost 0 bases and J lost 2, with 13 bases in between. Germline CDR1 SGHDN, CDR2 FVKESK. This CDR3 is 16 amino acids long. The CDR3 DNA sequence: TGTGCCAGCAGCCAAGACCGCCGGACAATACAAGAGACCCAGTACTTC. Translated, it gives CASSQDRRTIQETQYF.

The rearrangement joins TRBV28 to TRBJ1-3; D is uncertain. CDR3 length equals 13 residues. V lost 2 bases and J lost 8, with 10 bases in between. The V gene's germline CDR1 is MDHEN and CDR2 SYDVKM. CDR3 protein: CASSLKAGDTIYF. CDR3 in DNA: TGTGCCAGCAGTTTAAAGGCCGGGGACACCATATATTTT.